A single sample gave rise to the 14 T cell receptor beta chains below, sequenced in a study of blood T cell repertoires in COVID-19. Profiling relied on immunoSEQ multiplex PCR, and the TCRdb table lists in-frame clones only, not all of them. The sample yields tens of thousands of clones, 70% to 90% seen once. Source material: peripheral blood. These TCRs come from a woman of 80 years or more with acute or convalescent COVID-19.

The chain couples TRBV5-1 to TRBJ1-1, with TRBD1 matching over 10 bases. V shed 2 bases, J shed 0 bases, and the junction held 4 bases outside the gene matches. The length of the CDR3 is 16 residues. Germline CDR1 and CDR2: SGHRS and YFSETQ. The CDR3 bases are TGCGCCAGCAGCTTAGGGACAGGGGAGATGAACACTGAAGCTTTCTTT. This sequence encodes CASSLGTGEMNTEAFF.

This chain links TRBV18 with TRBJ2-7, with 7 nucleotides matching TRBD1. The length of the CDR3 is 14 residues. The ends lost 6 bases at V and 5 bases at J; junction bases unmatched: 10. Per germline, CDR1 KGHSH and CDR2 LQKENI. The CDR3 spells CASSGRDSTDEQYF. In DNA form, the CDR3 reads TGTGCCAGCTCGGGACGGGACAGTACCGACGAGCAGTACTTC.

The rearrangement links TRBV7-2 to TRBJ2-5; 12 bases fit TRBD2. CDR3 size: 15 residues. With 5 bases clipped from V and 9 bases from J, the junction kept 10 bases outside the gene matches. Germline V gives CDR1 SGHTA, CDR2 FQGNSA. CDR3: CASSPTSGGHEAQYF. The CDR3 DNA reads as TGTGCCAGCAGCCCAACTAGCGGGGGGCATGAGGCCCAGTACTTC.

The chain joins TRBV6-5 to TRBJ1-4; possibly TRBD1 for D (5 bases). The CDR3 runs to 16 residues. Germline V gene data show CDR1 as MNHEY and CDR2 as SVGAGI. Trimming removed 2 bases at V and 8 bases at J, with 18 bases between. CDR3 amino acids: CASSYTQPGDGEKLFF. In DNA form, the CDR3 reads TGTGCCAGCAGTTACACCCAACCGGGGGATGGCGAAAAACTGTTTTTT.

This CDR3 reads CASSQNTVRTARGYTF. DNA of the CDR3: TGCGCCAGCAGCCAGAACACGGTCAGGACAGCCCGGGGCTACACCTTC. The chain is built from TRBV4-1 and TRBJ1-2; D may be TRBD1 (6 bases). Trimming took 3 bases from V and 8 from J, leaving 22 bases between them. Germline loops: CDR1 MGHRA, CDR2 YSYEKL. The CDR3 has 16 residues.

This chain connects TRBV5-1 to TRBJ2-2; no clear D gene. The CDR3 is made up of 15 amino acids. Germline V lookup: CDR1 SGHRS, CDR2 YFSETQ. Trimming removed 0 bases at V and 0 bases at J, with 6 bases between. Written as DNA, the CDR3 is TGCGCCAGCAGCTTGGTACGGTCGAACACCGGGGAGCTGTTTTTT. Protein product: CASSLVRSNTGELFF. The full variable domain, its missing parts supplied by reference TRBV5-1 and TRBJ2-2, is KAGVTQTPRYLIKTRGQQVTLSCSPISGHRSVSWYQQTPGQGLQFLFEYFSETQRNKGNFPGRFSGRQFSNSRSEMNVSTLELGDSALYLCASSLVRSNTGELFFGEGSRLTVL.

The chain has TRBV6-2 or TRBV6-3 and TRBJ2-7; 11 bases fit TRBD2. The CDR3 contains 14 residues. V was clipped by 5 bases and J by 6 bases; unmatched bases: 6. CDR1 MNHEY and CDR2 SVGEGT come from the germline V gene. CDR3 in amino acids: CASSKLAGAGEQYF. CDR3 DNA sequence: TGTGCCAGCAGTAAACTAGCGGGGGCCGGCGAGCAGTACTTC.

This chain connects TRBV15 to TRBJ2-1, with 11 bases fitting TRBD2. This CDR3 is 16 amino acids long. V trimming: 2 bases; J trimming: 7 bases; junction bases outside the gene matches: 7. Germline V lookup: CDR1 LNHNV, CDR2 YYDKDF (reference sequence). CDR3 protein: CATSRPRLAGRNEQFF. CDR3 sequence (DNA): TGTGCCACCAGCAGACCTAGACTAGCGGGAAGGAATGAGCAGTTCTTC.

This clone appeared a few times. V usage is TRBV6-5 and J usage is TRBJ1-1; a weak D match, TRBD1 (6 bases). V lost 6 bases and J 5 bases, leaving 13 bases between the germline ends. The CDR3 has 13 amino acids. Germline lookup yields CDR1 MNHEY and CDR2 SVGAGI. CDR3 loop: CASRGYRETEAFF. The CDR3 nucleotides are TGTGCCAGCAGAGGGTACAGGGAGACTGAAGCTTTCTTT.

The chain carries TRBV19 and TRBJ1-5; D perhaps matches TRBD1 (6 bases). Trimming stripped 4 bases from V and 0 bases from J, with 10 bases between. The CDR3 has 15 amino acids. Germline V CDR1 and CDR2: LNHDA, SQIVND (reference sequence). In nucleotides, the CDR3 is TGTGCCAGTAGTACGACAGGTTATAGCAATCAGCCCCAGCATTTT. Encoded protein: CASSTTGYSNQPQHF.

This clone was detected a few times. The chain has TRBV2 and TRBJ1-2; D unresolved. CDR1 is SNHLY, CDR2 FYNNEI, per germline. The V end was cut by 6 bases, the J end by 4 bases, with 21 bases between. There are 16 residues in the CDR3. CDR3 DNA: TGTGCCAGCAGGTCCTGGGCAGGAACCTCTATCTATGGCTACACCTTC. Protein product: CASRSWAGTSIYGYTF.

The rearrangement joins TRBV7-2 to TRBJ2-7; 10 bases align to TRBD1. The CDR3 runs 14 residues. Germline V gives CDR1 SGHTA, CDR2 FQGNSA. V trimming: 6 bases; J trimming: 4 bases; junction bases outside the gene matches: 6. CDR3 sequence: CASRPGQGFYEQYF. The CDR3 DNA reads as TGTGCCAGCAGACCGGGACAGGGGTTTTACGAGCAGTACTTC.

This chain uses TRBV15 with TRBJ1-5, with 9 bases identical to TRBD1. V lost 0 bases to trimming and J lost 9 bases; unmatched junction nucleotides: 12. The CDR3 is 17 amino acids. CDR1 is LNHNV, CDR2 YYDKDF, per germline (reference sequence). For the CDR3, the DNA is TGTGCCACCAGCAGAGATCTTTCCGGACAGGGGAGACCGCCCCAGCATTTT. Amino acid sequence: CATSRDLSGQGRPPQHF.

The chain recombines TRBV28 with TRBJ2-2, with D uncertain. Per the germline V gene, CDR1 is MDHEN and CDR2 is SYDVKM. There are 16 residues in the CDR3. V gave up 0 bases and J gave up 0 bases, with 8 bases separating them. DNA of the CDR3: TGTGCCAGCAGTTTATGGACAAGTCCGAACACCGGGGAGCTGTTTTTT. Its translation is CASSLWTSPNTGELFF.